This T cell receptor (beta chain) comes out of a study of blood T cell repertoires in COVID-19. Overall study context: Spain, Italy and the United States supplied samples that represented acute and convalescent COVID-19. From T cells, B-cell-depleted T cells, or PBMCs came the material, which was cDNA or gDNA.

As processed by the authors: Using reference gene primer amplification, nucleated cell counts were estimated. Produced via immunoSEQ multiplex PCR; TCRdb's table is partial and in-frame only. Clone size and V and J calls were adopted from that table, with D and trimming inferred from the DNA. The data contain approximately 94,000 clones, approximately 86% of them seen just once; the ten biggest clones take up about an eighth. Germline assignment: CDR1 MNHEY and CDR2 SVGAGI. V trimming: 7 bases; J trimming: 7 bases; junction bases outside the gene matches: 3. This CDR3 has 13 residues. The specimen sequenced was peripheral blood. The chain couples TRBV6-5 to TRBJ2-7; 14 bases match TRBD2. The source is a man aged 45-65 years with active or convalescent COVID-19. This CDR3 reads CASTGLAGGEQYF. As DNA, the CDR3 is TGTGCCAGCACAGGACTAGCGGGAGGAGAGCAGTACTTC.